The following is a T cell receptor beta chain sequence with its context. Given a much more abundant clone one base away, this may be a read error. A primer in the constant region served to generate TCR beta cDNA from about 470 ng of total RNA. Three-round nested multiplex PCR performed with slightly modified ARM-PCR produced the TCR beta libraries. Running ten to eleven cycles apiece, the first two PCR rounds relied on TRBV1-TRBV30 forward primers together with a C-beta reverse primer. MiXCR, run by TCRdb on the multiplex PCR reads, gives a single entry per CDR3 protein. Among approximately 340,000 distinct CDR3 sequences listed, about 65% were seen once. This entry belongs to a study of tumor-infiltrating lymphocytes in primary liver carcinoma. RNA isolated from unsorted whole blood supplied the blood RNA, with germline DNA also extracted. Germline CDR1 and CDR2: MDHEN and SYDVKM. The CDR3 consists of 14 residues.

Sequenced input: peripheral blood. The rearrangement joins TRBV28 to TRBJ1-6; D gene ambiguous. This TCR derives from a man between 35 and 55 years old with primary liver carcinoma and hepatitis B virus infection. The CDR3 bases are TGTGCCAACAGTACCATATTAGGACCTTCACCCCTCCACTTT. Amino acids: CANSTILGPSPLHF.